The rows below give T cell receptor beta chains drawn from one sample of a study of T cell changes during pregnancy in multiple sclerosis. Some clones are missing from TCRdb's copy, which holds only in-frame ones; the method was immunoSEQ multiplex PCR. Of roughly 93,000 clones listed, under 95% were seen once; the top ten hold 2% to 3%. Sequencing was performed on peripheral blood, taken after pregnancy. The receptors originated from a female donor in good health, enrolled as a control in a pregnancy study. CDR3s include the opening cysteine and the closing phenylalanine or tryptophan. The D gene is left open where the match is weak. Only some rows state a clone size, as once, few, many or a class for expanded clones.

J gene | D gene | V gene | clone size | CDR3 DNA | CDR3 protein
TRBJ2-1 | TRBD2 | TRBV7-6 | . | TGTGCCAGCAGCTTACTCCCTAGCGGGAGCTCCTACAATGAGCAGTTCTTC | CASSLLPSGSSYNEQFF
TRBJ1-5 | . | TRBV28 | . | TGTGCCAGCAGTTTCCCCTATCAGCCCCAGCATTTT | CASSFPYQPQHF
TRBJ2-7 | . | TRBV5-1 | . | TGCGCCAGCAGCTTGAACCCACACAGGTTGAGTGTGGGGATGGGAGAGCAGTACTTC | CASSLNPHRLSVGMGEQYF
TRBJ2-3 | . | TRBV9 | . | TGTGCCAGCAGCGTAAGGGACTTTCAAACAACTAGCACAGATACGCAGTATTTT | CASSVRDFQTTSTDTQYF
TRBJ2-5 | TRBD2 | TRBV7-3 | . | TGTGCCAGCAGCTTACTAGCGGGGGGCGGAGAGACCCAGTACTTC | CASSLLAGGGETQYF
TRBJ1-4 | . | TRBV6-5 | . | TGTGCCAGCCGTCGTAATGAAAAACTGTTTTTT | CASRRNEKLFF
TRBJ1-4 | . | TRBV6-1 | . | TGTGCCAGCAGTGAAGCCCTCTCCGCCGGTCGGGAAAAACTGTTTTTT | CASSEALSAGREKLFF
TRBJ2-7 | TRBD2 | TRBV5-6 | . | TGTGCCAGCAGTTCACTCGGGGCGGGGGTGGACGAGCAGTACTTC | CASSSLGAGVDEQYF
TRBJ1-1 | . | TRBV27 | . | TGTGCCAGCAGGGGCCAGGGCAACTTGAACACTGAAGCTTTCTTT | CASRGQGNLNTEAFF
TRBJ2-3 | TRBD2 | TRBV6-1 | . | TGTGCCAGCCGTTTGCCGGGAGGTGAGGATACGCAGTATTTT | CASRLPGGEDTQYF
TRBJ1-2 | . | TRBV30 | . | TGTGCCTGGAGTCCGGATAAACAGGGCGATGGCTACACCTTC | CAWSPDKQGDGYTF
TRBJ2-7 | TRBD1 | TRBV5-1 | . | TGCGCCAGCAATCACTTGGGACAGGCGGAGCAGTACTTC | CASNHLGQAEQYF
TRBJ2-2 | . | TRBV27 | . | TGTGCCAGCAGTTTATCGGCAGGGGTTTCTGCCGGGGAGCTGTTTTTT | CASSLSAGVSAGELFF
TRBJ2-3 | . | TRBV9 | once | TGTGCCAGCAGCGATTATACAGATACGCAGTATTTT | CASSDYTDTQYF
TRBJ1-2 | TRBD1 | TRBV7-9 | . | TGTGCCAGCAGCTTCGGGACAGCTGACTTC | CASSFGTADF
TRBJ1-5 | TRBD1 | TRBV28 | . | TGTGCCAGCAGTCTCAGGACAGGGGCAAACAATCAGCCCCAGCATTTT | CASSLRTGANNQPQHF
TRBJ1-5 | . | TRBV19 | . | TGTGCCAGTAGTATGGGTTTGTTGGGGGTTAGCGGTCAGCCCCAGCATTTT | CASSMGLLGVSGQPQHF
TRBJ2-7 | . | TRBV6-1 | . | TGTGCCACGGACATCCAGAGCTACGAGCAGTACTTC | CATDIQSYEQYF
TRBJ1-2 | TRBD1 | TRBV6-1 | . | TGTGCCAGCACCACAGGGGGAGGTTATGGCTACACCTTC | CASTTGGGYGYTF
TRBJ1-2 | . | TRBV11-2 | . | TGTGCCAGCAGCTTAGGACAGAACAACTATGGCTACACCTTC | CASSLGQNNYGYTF
TRBJ2-3 | . | TRBV10-3 | once | TGTGCCATCAGTGAGCCAACACGAACTAGTCTAGCAGATACGCAGTATTTT | CAISEPTRTSLADTQYF
TRBJ2-4 | TRBD1 | TRBV14 | . | TGTGCCAGCAGCCAAGTGCTGACAGGGTTGTACTTC | CASSQVLTGLYF
TRBJ1-2 | TRBD1 | TRBV28 | . | TGTGCCAGCAGTTTGGGACAACGGACAGGGGTCGGCTATGGCTACACCTTC | CASSLGQRTGVGYGYTF
TRBJ2-3 | . | TRBV27 | . | TGTGCCAGCAGTTTAAGCGCTGCGGGTCCAGATACGCAGTATTTT | CASSLSAAGPDTQYF